These 9 T cell receptor beta chains came from one sample sequenced in a study of blood T cell repertoires in COVID-19. Using immunoSEQ multiplex PCR, the repertoire was profiled, and TCRdb retains in-frame clones only, with some absent. The data contain over 200,000 clones, about nine tenths of them seen just once; the ten biggest clones take up about 14%. The sample consisted of PBMCs or T cells enriched from blood (not recorded which). These receptors came from a man in his late teens or twenties who had recovered from COVID-19.

The chain uses TRBV5-1 and TRBJ2-3; the match to TRBD2 covers 7 bases. Trimming cost V 2 bases and J 6 bases; bases outside gene matches: 9. Germline V gene data show CDR1 as SGHRS and CDR2 as YFSETQ. This CDR3 contains 15 residues. The CDR3 spells CASSLSSGTSDTQYF. CDR3 bases: TGCGCCAGCAGCTTATCTAGCGGAACCTCTGATACGCAGTATTTT.

The rearrangement uses TRBV19 and TRBJ1-5; 11 bases map to TRBD1. Germline V CDR1 and CDR2: LNHDA, SQIVND (reference sequence). The CDR3 sequence is 18 residues long. J lost 0 bases, V lost 5 bases, and 9 bases had no gene match. The CDR3 DNA sequence: TGTGCCAGTAGTGCCCCCGGGACAGGGGGTGGTAGCAATCAGCCCCAGCATTTT. It encodes CASSAPGTGGGSNQPQHF.

The V and J genes are TRBV12-3 or TRBV12-4 and TRBJ2-7; D possibly corresponds to TRBD1 (6 bases). Trimming pared 6 bases from V and 4 bases from J, leaving 10 bases between. The CDR3 covers 12 residues. The CDR3 coding sequence is TGTGCCAGCAGCCTGGACAGATACGAGCAGTACTTC. Translating it yields CASSLDRYEQYF.

The chain employs TRBV11-1 and TRBJ1-1; no definite D call. Trimming pared 4 bases from V and 5 bases from J, leaving 11 bases between. The CDR3 contains 13 residues. Germline V gene sequence: CDR1 SGHAT, CDR2 FQDESV (reference sequence). CDR3 DNA sequence: TGTGCCAGCAGCTATAGCCCTCAGACTGAAGCTTTCTTT. As protein: CASSYSPQTEAFF.

The chain employs TRBV30 and TRBJ1-3; 7 nucleotides agree with TRBD1. In germline, CDR1 is GTSNPN, CDR2 SVGIG (reference sequence). There are 14 residues in the CDR3. Trimming removed 0 bases from V and 4 bases from J; junction bases left unmatched: 3. The CDR3 DNA reads TGTGCCTGGAGTGTAGGGGACAGCGGAAACACCATATATTTT. As protein: CAWSVGDSGNTIYF.

V and J are TRBV15 and TRBJ2-7; 7 bases are shared with TRBD1. Looked up from germline, CDR1 is LNHNV and CDR2 is YYDKDF (reference sequence). CDR3 length: 14 amino acids. The junction had 11 bases not matched to a gene; V was cut back by 10 bases and J by 2 bases. CDR3 residues: CASARGTGAYEQYF. The DNA for the CDR3 is TGTGCCAGCGCGCGAGGTACAGGGGCCTACGAGCAGTACTTC. Combining the CDR3 with reference TRBV15 and TRBJ2-7 gives the whole variable domain DAMVIQNPRYQVTQFGKPVTLSCSQTLNHNVMYWYQQKSSQAPKLLFHYYDKDFNNEADTPDNFQSRRPNTSFCFLDIRSPGLGDTAMYLCASARGTGAYEQYFGPGTRLTVT.

The genes are TRBV27 and TRBJ1-4; 8 nucleotides line up with TRBD1. Germline CDR1 is MNHEY and CDR2 is SMNVEV (reference sequence). This CDR3 is 14 amino acids long. The ends lost 6 bases at V and 8 bases at J; junction bases unmatched: 8. The CDR3 nucleotides are TGTGCCAGCAGCTTAGGACAGGGAGTGGAAAAACTGTTTTTT. Translated, it gives CASSLGQGVEKLFF.

The V gene is TRBV5-1, the J gene TRBJ2-1, with 13 bases matching TRBD2. The CDR3 has 16 amino acids. The ends lost 3 bases at V and 7 bases at J; junction bases unmatched: 7. CDR1 SGHRS and CDR2 YFSETQ come from the germline V gene. The CDR3: CASSWTKLAGGNEQFF. The CDR3 DNA follows: TGCGCCAGCAGCTGGACAAAACTAGCGGGAGGGAATGAGCAGTTCTTC.

The J gene is TRBJ2-5, the V gene TRBV15; the D gene is possibly TRBD2 (5 bases). The germline V gene has CDR1 LNHNV and CDR2 YYDKDF (reference sequence). The V end lost 7 bases, the J end lost 7 bases, and 19 bases lay between the germline ends. The CDR3 runs to 14 residues. The DNA for the CDR3 is TGTGCCACCAAGGGAGACCCAACGGTGGGGACCCAGTACTTC. Amino acids: CATKGDPTVGTQYF.